Listed below are T cell receptor beta chains from one sample, sequenced in a study of blood T cell repertoires in COVID-19. Here immunoSEQ multiplex PCR was the method, and the copy in TCRdb shows in-frame clones only, minus some. The repertoire holds around 230,000 clones, with 70% to 85% as singletons. The sequencing input was peripheral blood. The receptor source for this set is a man aged 40-50 years who had recovered from COVID-19. Each CDR3 is given with its conserved first and last residue. The D gene is left open where the match is weak. Size tells how often a clone was seen (once, few, many) or the class of an expanded clone, and some rows leave it out.

j_call v_call clone_size d_call cdr3_nt cdr3_aa
TRBJ1-6 TRBV12-3/TRBV12-4 NA NA TGTGCCAGCAGTTTAGTATCCAATTCACCCCTCCACTTT CASSLVSNSPLHF
TRBJ1-1 TRBV19 NA NA TGTGCCAGTAGTATACCCAACTATCTGAATAAGGACACTGAAGCTTTCTTT CASSIPNYLNKDTEAFF
TRBJ1-1 TRBV7-9 few NA TGTGCCAGCAGCCCTTCCGGGAACACTGAAGCTTTCTTT CASSPSGNTEAFF
TRBJ2-3 TRBV18 NA NA TGTGCCAGCTCGCCTACTAGTTTTGGACCGCCAGATACGCAGTATTTT CASSPTSFGPPDTQYF
TRBJ1-2 TRBV12-5 NA TRBD1 TGTGCTAGTGGCCAGGGACAGGGGTCTCTGGTAAGTGGCTACACCTTC CASGQGQGSLVSGYTF
TRBJ2-1 TRBV11-2 once TRBD2 TGTGCCACCCGGCGGAGCGGGGGGGACAATGAGCAGTTCTTC CATRRSGGDNEQFF
TRBJ2-7 TRBV19 NA TRBD1 TGTGCCAGTAGTATCCAACAGGGGACCGAGCAGTACTTC CASSIQQGTEQYF
TRBJ1-4 TRBV6-5 NA TRBD1 TGTGCCAGCTCCAGGGACAGGGCAACTAATGAAAAACTGTTTTTT CASSRDRATNEKLFF
TRBJ1-1 TRBV4-1 NA TRBD1 TGCGCCAGCAGCTCCCGGGACAGCACTGAAGCTTTCTTT CASSSRDSTEAFF
TRBJ1-1 TRBV6-5 NA TRBD1 TGTGCCAGCAGTTACTTCAGGACAGGGTCAGGGACTGAAGCTTTCTTT CASSYFRTGSGTEAFF
TRBJ1-3 TRBV10-3 NA NA TGTGCCATCAGTGTCGACATGGGAAACACCATATATTTT CAISVDMGNTIYF
TRBJ2-2 TRBV12-5 NA TRBD2 TGTGCTAGTGGTTTGGTACAACTAGCGGGGACCTCGGGCACCGGGGAGCTGTTTTTT CASGLVQLAGTSGTGELFF
TRBJ1-1 TRBV12-3/TRBV12-4 once NA TGTGCCAGCAGCGCAGGGAACACTGAAGCTTTCTTT CASSAGNTEAFF
TRBJ2-7 TRBV15 NA NA TGTGCCACCACCCCCATGAGGGAGTTCGGCTACGAGCAGTACTTC CATTPMREFGYEQYF
TRBJ1-5 TRBV6-2/TRBV6-3 NA NA TGTGCCAGCAGTTACGCGGACACTCAGCCCCAGCATTTT CASSYADTQPQHF
TRBJ1-1 TRBV24-1 NA NA TGTGCCACCAGTGATGGGTGGAGCACTGAAGCTTTCTTT CATSDGWSTEAFF
TRBJ2-7 TRBV7-9 NA NA TGTGCCAGCAGCGGCCAGGTCGTCGTAGACGAGCAGTACTTC CASSGQVVVDEQYF
TRBJ2-7 TRBV6-2/TRBV6-3 NA TRBD2 TGTGCCAGCAGTTACCGACTAGCGGTGAGCTCCTACGAGCAGTACTTC CASSYRLAVSSYEQYF
TRBJ2-7 TRBV30 NA NA TGTGCCTGGAGTGTCGCCCAGGGCCCCTACGAGCAGTACTTC CAWSVAQGPYEQYF
TRBJ2-7 TRBV2 NA NA TGTGCCACCTTGGGGTGGGGGCCGGAATTGTCCTACGAGCAGTACTTC CATLGWGPELSYEQYF
TRBJ2-1 TRBV19 NA TRBD2 TGTGCCAGTAGTCGCGGGGGGGCCTTGGCTGAGCAGTTCTTC CASSRGGALAEQFF
TRBJ1-1 TRBV3-1/TRBV3-2 NA NA TGTGCCAGCAGCCAAGGTGTCGGCAGGATGGCCACTGAAGCTTTCTTT CASSQGVGRMATEAFF
TRBJ1-1 TRBV6-2/TRBV6-3 few NA TGTGCCAGCAGTTACTCGTACTTAGAAGCTTTCTTT CASSYSYLEAFF
TRBJ2-1 TRBV13 NA TRBD2 TGTGCCAGCAGCTACAGACTAGCGGGGGTGGATGAGCAGTTCTTC CASSYRLAGVDEQFF
TRBJ2-1 TRBV15 NA NA TGTGCCACCAGCATCCGGCAGGGGTTGAATGAGCAGTTCTTC CATSIRQGLNEQFF
TRBJ1-4 TRBV7-9 NA NA TGTGCCAGCAGCTTAGATGCAGAAACTAATGAAAAACTGTTTTTT CASSLDAETNEKLFF
TRBJ2-1 TRBV19 NA NA TGTGCCAGTACAAAGGCAGGAGGGGGGGCTGAGCAGTTCTTC CASTKAGGGAEQFF
TRBJ2-3 TRBV7-9 NA TRBD1 TGTGCCAGCAGCCAACCGGGACAGGGTATAGATACGCAGTATTTT CASSQPGQGIDTQYF
TRBJ2-1 TRBV9 once TRBD2 TGTGCCAGCAGCGATCTAGCGGATAACTACAATGAGCAGTTCTTC CASSDLADNYNEQFF
TRBJ2-1 TRBV3-1/TRBV3-2 NA TRBD2 TGTGCCAGCAGCCGCCGAGCGGGAGTGGGGGTGAATGAGCAGTTCTTC CASSRRAGVGVNEQFF
TRBJ1-4 TRBV7-2 once NA TGTGCCAGCAGCCTATACCCGGTCGACACCGCGGAAAAACTGTTTTTT CASSLYPVDTAEKLFF
TRBJ1-2 TRBV11-3 NA TRBD1 TGTGCCAGCAGCTTGAGTCAGGGGGCGATTCTTGGCTACACCTTC CASSLSQGAILGYTF
TRBJ1-2 TRBV5-6 NA NA TGTGCCAGCAGCTCCTACGGGGGAACGGACTATGGCTACACCTTC CASSSYGGTDYGYTF
TRBJ1-5 TRBV11-3 few NA TGTGCCAGCAGTTTTAGCGGGGAGGCGAATCAGCCCCAGCATTTT CASSFSGEANQPQHF
TRBJ1-1 TRBV30 few NA TGTGCCTGGAGTGGCGGGGAGGGGGGATCTGAAGCTTTCTTT CAWSGGEGGSEAFF
TRBJ1-4 TRBV4-1 NA TRBD1 TGCGCCAGCAGCCAAGCCTCCAGGGGGCTAGGAGAAAAACTGTTTTTT CASSQASRGLGEKLFF
TRBJ2-2 TRBV5-1 once TRBD1 TGCGCCAGCAGCTTTTTTCCGGACAGGTCGACCGGGGAGCTGTTTTTT CASSFFPDRSTGELFF
TRBJ2-1 TRBV11-3 once NA TGTGCCAGCAGCCTTGCCCAAAAGGGGAGGGAGCAGTTCTTC CASSLAQKGREQFF
TRBJ2-3 TRBV2 NA TRBD2 TGTGCCAGCGTGCCGGCTAGCGGGGTCTCAGATACGCAGTATTTT CASVPASGVSDTQYF
TRBJ1-5 TRBV20-1 NA NA TGCAGTGCTAGTCAAGGGGCGAACAATCAGCCCCAGCATTTT CSASQGANNQPQHF
TRBJ1-6 TRBV7-9 NA TRBD1 TGTGCCAGCAGCCGGGGACAGGCTGATTCACCCCTCCACTTT CASSRGQADSPLHF
TRBJ1-2 TRBV6-5 NA TRBD1 TGTGCCAGCAGAATTACAGGGGTTTCTAACTATGGCTACACCTTC CASRITGVSNYGYTF
TRBJ1-6 TRBV5-4 NA NA TGTGCCAGCAGTCCCCGAGGGGGGGATAATTCACCCCTCCACTTT CASSPRGGDNSPLHF